One T cell receptor beta chain is described in this entry. As yet, its antigen is unknown. This specimen belongs to a study of T cell repertoires in cytomegalovirus infection. At the level of the study: CMV infection together with matching HLA type was indicated by public TCR beta signatures.

One entry per CDR3 protein, called by TCRdb with MiXCR from the reads. The table records 180,000 or so distinct CDR3 sequences, about a sixth of them present only once. Findings of the study overall: The study found HLA-C-restricted CMV-specific TCR beta clonotypes dominating the ex vivo response. There were carriers of CMV plus the relevant HLA, and cumulative public TCR beta family frequency identified them.

The sequence derives from a human donor in good health (CMV status not recorded). Some clones in this sample may be carry-over from other donors' samples. Sequenced input: CD8+ T cells from PBMCs.

CDR3 sequence reads: CASGTGSLNYGYTF. DNA for the CDR3: TGTGCCAGCGGCACAGGGAGCCTGAACTATGGCTACACCTTC. The chain carries TRBV11-2 and TRBJ1-2; a weak D match, TRBD1 (6 bases). V lost 8 bases and J 2 bases, leaving 15 bases between the germline ends. The germline V gene has CDR1 SGHAT and CDR2 FQNNGV. The CDR3 has 14 amino acids.